One sample yielded the 11 T cell receptor beta chains listed below, sequenced in a study of blood T cell repertoires in COVID-19. This table comes from immunoSEQ multiplex PCR, and its TCRdb copy is limited to in-frame clones, with some not included. The sample has about 200,000 clones; about 82% are singletons. Material: PBMCs or T cells enriched from blood (not recorded which). These receptors were taken from a man aged 40-49 years with acute COVID-19.

The V call is TRBV3-1 (or the pseudogene TRBV3-2), the J call TRBJ2-7; the match to TRBD2 covers 7 bases. Germline values: CDR1 LGHDT, CDR2 YNNKEL (reference sequence). The CDR3 contains 15 residues. The ends lost 0 bases at V and 8 bases at J; junction bases unmatched: 10. The CDR3 nucleotides read TGTGCCAGCAGCCAAGATGCGAGCGGGACCTTTAAGCAGTACTTC. It yields the protein CASSQDASGTFKQYF.

In the case of this clone: Distinct nucleotide sequences in the sample also encode this CDR3. The rearrangement links TRBV6-5 to TRBJ1-5; D ambiguous. The germline V gene has CDR1 MNHEY and CDR2 SVGAGI. The V gene lost 4 bases and the J gene lost 2 bases, with 9 bases spanning the gap. There are 14 residues in the CDR3. Here the CDR3 reads CASSSRGGNQPQHF. In DNA, the CDR3 is TGTGCCAGCAGTTCCCGGGGAGGCAATCAGCCCCAGCATTTT.

This chain links TRBV30 with TRBJ2-7; TRBD2 might be the D (5 bases). CDR3 length: 13 residues. Between the trimmed V and J ends, which lost 5 bases and 3 bases, there was a span of 14 bases. Germline V gene data show CDR1 as GTSNPN and CDR2 as SVGIG (reference sequence). The CDR3 nucleotides read TGTGCCTGGGACGAGGCGGGTCACTACGAGCAGTACTTC. This encodes CAWDEAGHYEQYF.

This sequence joins TRBV4-3 and TRBJ2-1; perhaps TRBD1 as D (5 bases). Germline CDR1 and CDR2: LGHNA and YSLEER. The CDR3 loop spans 13 amino acids. Trimming pared 4 bases from V and 7 bases from J, leaving 11 bases between. CDR3 DNA sequence: TGCGCCAGCAGCCCTCCAGGGTCAAATGAGCAGTTCTTC. This encodes CASSPPGSNEQFF.

This chain joins TRBV5-8 and TRBJ2-1; no reliable D call. Trimming took off 4 bases at V and 7 bases at J, with 9 bases between the two ends. Germline CDR1 and CDR2: SGHTS and YDEGEE. The CDR3 has 12 residues. The CDR3 DNA reads as TGTGCCAGCAGCCCCCGCCGGAATGAGCAGTTCTTC. Amino acid sequence: CASSPRRNEQFF.

V gene TRBV7-9 combines with J gene TRBJ2-5; TRBD2 matches at 8 bases. V lost 8 bases and J lost 3; bases outside the gene matches: 11. The CDR3 sequence is 15 residues long. Germline loops: CDR1 SEHNR, CDR2 FQNEAQ (reference sequence). The CDR3 region has the DNA TGTGCCAGCTCCCCGGCGGGAGGAATAAAAGAGACCCAGTACTTC. Protein sequence: CASSPAGGIKETQYF.

This clone was seen just once. The rearrangement joins TRBV18 to TRBJ1-1, with a possible D match to TRBD1 (5 bases). In germline, CDR1 is KGHSH, CDR2 LQKENI. The germline V and J ends were trimmed by 4 bases and 0 bases, with 18 bases remaining between them. There are 17 residues in the CDR3. CDR3 nucleotide sequence: TGTGCCAGCTCACTAAAAAAAGGGGTCCTAATGAACACTGAAGCTTTCTTT. Its translation: CASSLKKGVLMNTEAFF.

This clone was observed once. The V gene is TRBV19, the J gene TRBJ2-3; 7 nucleotides align to TRBD1. V was pared by 5 bases and J by 1 base, with 3 bases of the junction left unmatched. This CDR3 has 14 residues. The germline gives CDR1 LNHDA, CDR2 SQIVND (reference sequence). The CDR3 sequence: CASSLGQGTDTQYF. Here the CDR3 DNA reads TGTGCCAGTAGTCTCGGACAGGGCACAGATACGCAGTATTTT.

The rearrangement uses TRBV28 and TRBJ1-2, with 11 nucleotides matching TRBD1. Looked up from germline, CDR1 is MDHEN and CDR2 is SYDVKM. Unmatched junction bases numbered 20, after V lost 7 bases and J lost 7 bases. This CDR3 is 18 amino acids long. Here the CDR3 DNA reads TGTGCCAGCACCCCCCCTCCGGGACAGGGGGGCTCCCTCTTTGGCTACACCTTC. This gives the protein CASTPPPGQGGSLFGYTF.

The rearrangement links TRBV6-2 or TRBV6-3 to TRBJ2-5; possible D gene TRBD2, 6 bases. Germline CDR1 is MNHEY and CDR2 is SVGEGT. The CDR3 contains 14 residues. V lost 6 bases and J lost 4, with 15 bases in between. For the CDR3, the DNA is TGTGCCAGCAGCGGGACTCCCGGAGGAGAGACCCAGTACTTC. It yields the protein CASSGTPGGETQYF.

V usage is TRBV3-1 (or the pseudogene TRBV3-2) and J usage is TRBJ2-7; D may be TRBD2 (7 bases). CDR1 LGHDT and CDR2 YNNKEL come from the germline V gene (reference sequence). V lost 4 bases, J lost 5 bases, and 12 bases lay in between. The CDR3 runs to 13 residues. CDR3 nucleotides: TGTGCCAGCAGCCTCGGGGGGCTTAACGAGCAGTACTTC. This gives the protein CASSLGGLNEQYF.